The 25 T cell receptor beta chains below were found in one sample sequenced in a study of identical twins. TCRdb itself ran the 5' RACE reads through MiXCR, one entry per CDR3 protein. The sample includes more than 1.5 million distinct CDR3 sequences, around a third of them seen just once. Material for sequencing was cord blood. The receptors stem from a newborn girl in good health.

J is TRBJ2-3 and V is TRBV13, with a weak D call TRBD2 (5 bases). The CDR3 loop spans 16 amino acids. The germline CDR1 and CDR2 sequences are PRHDT and FYEKMQ (reference sequence). V was pared by 1 base and J by 4 bases, with 15 bases between. CDR3 sequence (DNA): TGTGCCAGCAGCTTAGTCAGCGGCGGAACAGCAGATACGCAGTATTTT. This codes for CASSLVSGGTADTQYF.

The table lists this clonotype with a count of one. The chain links TRBV19 to TRBJ2-5; TRBD2 matches 9 bases. Germline values: CDR1 LNHDA, CDR2 SQIVND (reference sequence). This CDR3 contains 14 residues. V shed 7 bases, J shed 2 bases, and the junction held 5 bases outside the gene matches. CDR3 sequence: CASKAGGSQETQYF. CDR3 DNA: TGTGCCAGTAAGGCGGGGGGGTCTCAAGAGACCCAGTACTTC.

The sample holds a few counts of this clonotype. This chain joins TRBV12-3 or TRBV12-4 and TRBJ2-1; 10 positions agree with TRBD2. V was clipped by 3 bases and J by 4 bases; unmatched bases: 3. The CDR3 extends over 15 amino acids. For the CDR3, the DNA is TGTGCCAGCAGTTTCAAGCGGGGGGGTTACAATGAGCAGTTCTTC. The encoded protein is CASSFKRGGYNEQFF.

In regard to this clonotype: An end of the junction does not agree with germline; a read error may underlie this. V gene TRBV6-1 combines with J gene TRBJ1-2; no clear D gene. CDR1 MNHNS and CDR2 SASEGT come from the germline V gene. This CDR3 spans 14 amino acids. The CDR3, as DNA: TGTGCCGGCAGTGAAGCGCGGCGGATCTATGGCTACACCTTC. Translated: CAGSEARRIYGYTF.

The chain employs TRBV7-2 and TRBJ1-1; TRBD1 aligns across 7 bases. The V gene's germline CDR1 is SGHTA and CDR2 FQGNSA. The CDR3 is 13 amino acids. Trimming cost V 3 bases and J 4 bases; bases outside gene matches: 2. The CDR3: CASSFRTGTEAFF. The CDR3 nucleotides read TGTGCCAGCAGCTTCCGGACAGGCACTGAAGCTTTCTTT.

This clonotype was detected a few times. This chain uses TRBV5-1 with TRBJ1-1; 8 nucleotides line up with TRBD1. There are 14 residues in the CDR3. The J segment lost 6 bases and the V segment lost 7 bases, leaving 11 bases of the junction unmatched. CDR1 and CDR2 (germline): SGHRS, YFSETQ. CDR3: CASRRQGSNAEAFF. CDR3 DNA sequence: TGCGCCAGCCGTCGACAGGGGTCCAACGCTGAAGCTTTCTTT.

About this clonotype itself: With a much larger clone just one base away, this may be a read error. J is TRBJ2-1 and V is TRBV27, with D unclear. Germline CDR1 and CDR2: MNHEY and SMNVEV (reference sequence). V lost 4 bases to trimming and J lost 0 bases, with 10 bases between them. This CDR3 spans 15 amino acids. CDR3 DNA sequence: TGTGCCAGCAGTTCTTACGGCAGCTCCTACAATGAGCAGTTCTTC. It specifies CASSSYGSSYNEQFF.

The chain carries TRBV4-2 and TRBJ2-3; 8 nucleotides match TRBD2. There are 16 residues in the CDR3. V lost 4 bases, J lost 3 bases, and 9 bases stayed unmatched. Germline V gene data show CDR1 as LGHNA and CDR2 as YNFKEQ. CDR3 in amino acids: CASSLLLTSVTDTQYF. The CDR3 region has the DNA TGTGCCAGCAGCCTCCTATTGACTAGCGTAACAGATACGCAGTATTTT.

This chain links TRBV5-6 with TRBJ1-3, with 8 bases lining up with TRBD1. The CDR3 consists of 13 residues. The germline V gene encodes CDR1 SGHDT and CDR2 YYEEEE. The V segment lost 4 bases and the J segment 6 bases; nucleotides outside the gene matches: 3. CDR3 region: CASSVGQENTIYF. CDR3 DNA: TGTGCCAGCAGCGTGGGACAGGAAAACACCATATATTTT.

V and J are TRBV4-2 and TRBJ2-7; no reliable D call. The germline gives CDR1 LGHNA, CDR2 YNFKEQ. The CDR3 spans 14 residues. V dropped 2 bases and J dropped 5 bases, with 13 bases sitting between them. Written as DNA, the CDR3 is TGTGCCAGCAGCCAATCAAGGTCTCGCGACGAGCAGTACTTC. Its translation is CASSQSRSRDEQYF.

The chain uses TRBV7-2 and TRBJ2-7, with 9 bases that match TRBD2. Per the germline V gene, CDR1 is SGHTA and CDR2 is FQGNSA. The CDR3 covers 18 residues. Losses at the gene ends were 1 base for V and 7 bases for J; bases not matched to a gene: 17. The chain's CDR3 is CASSLETVPSGVYNEQYF. The CDR3 DNA follows: TGTGCCAGCAGCTTAGAGACGGTGCCTAGCGGGGTCTACAATGAGCAGTACTTC.

The chain employs TRBV12-3 or TRBV12-4 and TRBJ1-2; D unresolved. V shed 7 bases and J shed 3 bases, with 12 bases lying between them. The CDR3 consists of 13 residues. CDR3 coding DNA: TGTGCCAGCACCCCCGGGGTTTACTATGGCTACACCTTC. It is translated as CASTPGVYYGYTF.

V is TRBV20-1 and J is TRBJ2-1; TRBD2 matches at 9 bases. Germline CDR1 DFQATT, CDR2 SNEGSKA (reference sequence). Trimming removed 3 bases from V and 2 bases from J; junction bases left unmatched: 2. The CDR3 covers 14 residues. The CDR3 DNA sequence: TGCAGTGCTAGCGGCGGGGGGGCCTACAATGAGCAGTTCTTC. This encodes CSASGGGAYNEQFF.

The V call is TRBV7-9, the J call TRBJ2-7; 8 positions match TRBD1. The CDR3 totals 13 residues. Germline V gives CDR1 SEHNR, CDR2 FQNEAQ (reference sequence). Trimming cost V 5 bases and J 7 bases; bases outside gene matches: 7. The CDR3 DNA sequence: TGTGCCAGCAGCCCCCGGACAGGGCGGGAGCAGTACTTC. The encoded protein is CASSPRTGREQYF. Full variable domain (rest looked up from reference TRBV7-9 and TRBJ2-7): DTGVSQNPRHKITKRGQNVTFRCDPISEHNRLYWYRQTLGQGPEFLTYFQNEAQLEKSRLLSDRFSAERPKGSFSTLEIQRTEQGDSAMYLCASSPRTGREQYFGPGTRLTVT.

For this clonotype: Possible read error: a much larger clone is one base away. The chain is built from TRBV29-1 and TRBJ2-3; D not resolved. This CDR3 region has 14 residues. V dropped 8 bases and J dropped 5 bases, with 20 bases sitting between them. Germline V gene sequence: CDR1 SQVTM, CDR2 ANQGSEA. The CDR3 reads CSLRDQDPGDTQYF. DNA of the CDR3: TGCAGCTTACGAGACCAGGATCCAGGAGATACGCAGTATTTT.

This clonotype was seen only once. The chain combines TRBV28 with TRBJ2-7; TRBD2 matches at 8 bases. Germline CDR1 reads MDHEN; CDR2 reads SYDVKM. CDR3 size: 13 residues. The junction had 10 bases not matched to a gene; V was cut back by 6 bases and J by 9 bases. Here the CDR3 DNA reads TGTGCCAGCAGGGTTAGCGGGATCCACGGGCAGTACTTC. It is translated as CASRVSGIHGQYF.

The rearrangement uses TRBV30 and TRBJ2-2; D is perhaps TRBD2 (6 bases). V dropped 3 bases and J dropped 5 bases, with 10 bases sitting between them. Germline-derived CDR1 and CDR2 are GTSNPN and SVGIG (reference sequence). The CDR3 loop spans 13 amino acids. CDR3 residues: CAWRGGRTGELFF. The CDR3 coding sequence is TGTGCCTGGAGGGGGGGTAGAACCGGGGAGCTGTTTTTT.

This clonotype was observed many times. This chain uses TRBV7-9 with TRBJ1-2, with D perhaps matching TRBD1 (6 bases). The CDR3 spans 16 residues. CDR1 and CDR2 from the germline V gene are SEHNR and FQNEAQ (reference sequence). Trimming took off 2 bases at V and 4 bases at J, with 17 bases between the two ends. This chain's CDR3 is CASSLSSMDSLYGYTF. CDR3 DNA sequence: TGTGCCAGCAGCTTAAGTAGCATGGACAGTCTCTATGGCTACACCTTC.

Comments on this clonotype: A much larger clonotype is one base distant, so this may be a read error. This sequence joins TRBV29-1 and TRBJ2-7; TRBD2 is a possible D gene (6 bases). Germline V lookup: CDR1 SQVTM, CDR2 ANQGSEA. This CDR3 is 12 amino acids long. CDR3: CSVMGDSYGQYF. CDR3 in DNA: TGCAGCGTTATGGGGGACTCCTACGGGCAGTACTTC.

In its sample, this clonotype was seen once. The CDR3 reads CASSVGPSGGTYNEQFF. CDR3 in DNA: TGTGCCAGCAGCGTAGGTCCTAGCGGGGGGACTTACAATGAGCAGTTCTTC. This chain links TRBV9 with TRBJ2-1; 11 nucleotides match TRBD2. The length of the CDR3 is 17 residues. Trimming cost V 0 bases and J 4 bases; bases outside gene matches: 6. Germline-derived CDR1 and CDR2 are SGDLS and YYNGEE.

In this sample, this clonotype turned up a few times. The chain combines TRBV2 with TRBJ2-3; no reliable D call. The CDR3 length is 14 residues. In germline, CDR1 is SNHLY, CDR2 FYNNEI. Trimming shortened V by 8 bases and J by 0 bases, and 12 bases separated the two germline ends. The CDR3 DNA is TGTGCCAGCGGTGTTCTAGGAAGCACAGATACGCAGTATTTT. Translation gives CASGVLGSTDTQYF.

V and J are TRBV15 and TRBJ2-5; D uncertain. CDR3 length: 13 amino acids. V was pared by 1 base and J by 1 base, with 4 bases between. Germline CDR1 reads LNHNV; CDR2 reads YYDKDF (reference sequence). This CDR3 reads CATSRGPQETQYF. CDR3 coding DNA: TGTGCCACCAGCAGAGGCCCCCAAGAGACCCAGTACTTC.

The V and J genes are TRBV5-1 and TRBJ2-1, with 7 bases that match TRBD1. The end of the DNA is better explained by TRBJ2-7, so the J call may be wrong. CDR3 length equals 15 residues. Per the germline V gene, CDR1 is SGHRS and CDR2 is YFSETQ. The CDR3 protein is CASGLGTEITYEQYF. CDR3 coding DNA: TGCGCCAGCGGCCTCGGGACAGAGATAACCTACGAGCAGTACTTC.

The chain couples TRBV12-3 or TRBV12-4 to TRBJ2-3, with TRBD2 matching 11 bases. The CDR3 consists of 16 residues. The junction had 7 bases not matched to a gene; V was cut back by 2 bases and J by 6 bases. The chain's CDR3 is CASSLSPSGGQDTQYF. In DNA, the CDR3 is TGTGCCAGCAGTTTATCCCCTAGCGGGGGGCAGGATACGCAGTATTTT.

This clonotype was counted between two and nine times. The V and J genes are TRBV20-1 and TRBJ2-5, with 9 bases aligning to TRBD2. Trimming at V came to 3 bases and at J to 0 bases, leaving 8 bases not matched to a gene. This CDR3 is built from 16 residues. Per the germline V gene, CDR1 is DFQATT and CDR2 is SNEGSKA (reference sequence). CDR3 in amino acids: CSASIPSGGYQETQYF. CDR3 coding DNA: TGCAGTGCTAGCATCCCCAGCGGGGGGTACCAAGAGACCCAGTACTTC.